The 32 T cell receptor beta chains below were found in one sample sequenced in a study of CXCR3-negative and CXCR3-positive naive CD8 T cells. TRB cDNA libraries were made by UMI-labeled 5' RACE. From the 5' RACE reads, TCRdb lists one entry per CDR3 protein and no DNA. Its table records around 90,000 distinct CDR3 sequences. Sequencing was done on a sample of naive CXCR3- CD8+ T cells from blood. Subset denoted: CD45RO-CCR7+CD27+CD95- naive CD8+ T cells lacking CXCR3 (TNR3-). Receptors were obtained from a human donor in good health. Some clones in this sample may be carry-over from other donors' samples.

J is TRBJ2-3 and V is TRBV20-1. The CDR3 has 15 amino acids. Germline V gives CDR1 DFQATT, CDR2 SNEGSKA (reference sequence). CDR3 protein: CSARDLAGHTDTQYF.

CDR3 residues: CASSLSLQADTQYF. This chain uses TRBV28 with TRBJ2-3. The CDR3 runs to 14 residues. The V gene's germline CDR1 is MDHEN and CDR2 SYDVKM.

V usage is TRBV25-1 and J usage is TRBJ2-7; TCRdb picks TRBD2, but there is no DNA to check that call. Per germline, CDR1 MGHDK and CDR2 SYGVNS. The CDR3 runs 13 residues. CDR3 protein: CASTYGLAGEQYF.

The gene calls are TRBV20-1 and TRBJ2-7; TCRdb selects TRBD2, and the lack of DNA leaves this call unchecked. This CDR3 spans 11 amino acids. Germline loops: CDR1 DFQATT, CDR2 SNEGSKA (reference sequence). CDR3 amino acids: CSARLDYEQYF.

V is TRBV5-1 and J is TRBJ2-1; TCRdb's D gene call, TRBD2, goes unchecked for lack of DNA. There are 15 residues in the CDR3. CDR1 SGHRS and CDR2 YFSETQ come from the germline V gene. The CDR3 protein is CASSLVASGSYEQFF.

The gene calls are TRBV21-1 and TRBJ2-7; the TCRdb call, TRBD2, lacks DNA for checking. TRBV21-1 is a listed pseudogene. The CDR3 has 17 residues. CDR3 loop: CASSTRWPRGTLDEQYF.

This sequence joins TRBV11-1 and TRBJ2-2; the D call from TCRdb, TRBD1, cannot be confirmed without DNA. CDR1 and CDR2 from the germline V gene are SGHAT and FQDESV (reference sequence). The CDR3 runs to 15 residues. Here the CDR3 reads CASSFRQGVTGELLF.

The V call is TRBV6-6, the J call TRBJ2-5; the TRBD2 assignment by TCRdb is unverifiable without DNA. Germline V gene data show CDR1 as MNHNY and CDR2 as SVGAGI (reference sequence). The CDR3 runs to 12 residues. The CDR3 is CASSGIRETQYF.

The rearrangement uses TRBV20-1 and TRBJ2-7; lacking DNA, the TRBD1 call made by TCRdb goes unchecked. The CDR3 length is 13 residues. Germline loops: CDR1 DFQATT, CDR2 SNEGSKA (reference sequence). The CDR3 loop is CSAIGTDSYEQYF.

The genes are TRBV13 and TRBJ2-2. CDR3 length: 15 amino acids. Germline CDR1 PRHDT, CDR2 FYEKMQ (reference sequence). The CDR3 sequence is CASHGLGANTGELFF.

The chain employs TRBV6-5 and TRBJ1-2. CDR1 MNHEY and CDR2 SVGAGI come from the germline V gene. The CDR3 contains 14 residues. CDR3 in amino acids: CASSGPSIGYGYTF.

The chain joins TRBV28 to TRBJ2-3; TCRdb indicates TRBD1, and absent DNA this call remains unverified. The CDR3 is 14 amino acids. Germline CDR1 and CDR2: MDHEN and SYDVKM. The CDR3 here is CASADRGSTDTQYF.

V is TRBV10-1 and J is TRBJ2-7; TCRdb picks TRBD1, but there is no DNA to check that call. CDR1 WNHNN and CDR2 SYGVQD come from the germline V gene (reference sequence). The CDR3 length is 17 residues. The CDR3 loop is CASSGGQKGHPHSEQYF.

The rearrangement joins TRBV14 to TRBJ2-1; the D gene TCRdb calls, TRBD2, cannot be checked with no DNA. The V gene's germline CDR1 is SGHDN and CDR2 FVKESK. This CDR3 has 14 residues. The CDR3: CASSQTGRANEQFF.

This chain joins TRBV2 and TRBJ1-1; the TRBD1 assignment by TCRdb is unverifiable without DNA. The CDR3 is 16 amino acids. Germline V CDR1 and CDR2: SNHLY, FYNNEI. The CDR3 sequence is CASSEHPGQPNTEAFF.

The CDR3 here is CASSPRAGGWETQYF. This chain joins TRBV7-8 and TRBJ2-5; there is no DNA to check the TCRdb D call of TRBD2. This CDR3 has 15 residues. Germline loops: CDR1 SGHVS, CDR2 FQNEAQ.

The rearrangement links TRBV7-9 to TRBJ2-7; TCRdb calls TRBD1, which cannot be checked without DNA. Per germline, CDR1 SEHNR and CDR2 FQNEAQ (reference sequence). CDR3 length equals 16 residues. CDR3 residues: CASSSSGTGYDYEQYF.

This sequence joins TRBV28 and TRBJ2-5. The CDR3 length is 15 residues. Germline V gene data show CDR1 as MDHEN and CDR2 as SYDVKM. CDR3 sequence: CASSSSNTIQETQYF.

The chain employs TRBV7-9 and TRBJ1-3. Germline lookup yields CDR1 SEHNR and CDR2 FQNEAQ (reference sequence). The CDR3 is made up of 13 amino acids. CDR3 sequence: CASSFSHDPRISF.

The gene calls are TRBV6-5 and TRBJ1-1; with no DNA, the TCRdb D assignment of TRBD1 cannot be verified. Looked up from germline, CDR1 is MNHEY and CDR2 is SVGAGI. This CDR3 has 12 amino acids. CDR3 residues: CASSPGVTEAFF.

The CDR3 sequence is CASSDSLRNEQFF. The V and J genes are TRBV6-4 and TRBJ2-1. This CDR3 is built from 13 residues. Germline CDR1 is MRHNA and CDR2 is SNTAGT.

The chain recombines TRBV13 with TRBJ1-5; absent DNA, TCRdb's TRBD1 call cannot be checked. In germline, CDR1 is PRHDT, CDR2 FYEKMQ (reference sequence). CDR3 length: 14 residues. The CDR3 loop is CASSLQGAREPQHF.

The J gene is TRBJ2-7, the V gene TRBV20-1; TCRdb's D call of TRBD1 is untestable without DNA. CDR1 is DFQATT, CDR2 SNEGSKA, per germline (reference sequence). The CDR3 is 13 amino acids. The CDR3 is CSASPRGPYEQYF.

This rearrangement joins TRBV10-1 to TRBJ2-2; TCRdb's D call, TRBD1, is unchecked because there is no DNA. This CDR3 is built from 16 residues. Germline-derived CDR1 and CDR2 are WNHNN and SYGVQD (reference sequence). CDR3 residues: CASSRDRGLDTGELFF.

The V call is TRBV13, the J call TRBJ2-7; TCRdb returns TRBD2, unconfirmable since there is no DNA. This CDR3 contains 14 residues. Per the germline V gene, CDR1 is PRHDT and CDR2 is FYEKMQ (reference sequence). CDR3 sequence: CASSLLAGPRKQYF.

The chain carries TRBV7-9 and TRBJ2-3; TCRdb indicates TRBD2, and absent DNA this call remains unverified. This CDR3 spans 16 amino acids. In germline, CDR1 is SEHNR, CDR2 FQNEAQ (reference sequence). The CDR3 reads CASSFPGLALTDTQYF.

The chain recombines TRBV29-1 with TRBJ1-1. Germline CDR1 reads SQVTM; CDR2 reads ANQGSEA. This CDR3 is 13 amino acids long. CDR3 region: CSVEDLMNTEAFF.

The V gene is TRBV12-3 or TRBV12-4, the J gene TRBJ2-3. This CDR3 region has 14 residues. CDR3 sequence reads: CATAERDRTDTQYF.

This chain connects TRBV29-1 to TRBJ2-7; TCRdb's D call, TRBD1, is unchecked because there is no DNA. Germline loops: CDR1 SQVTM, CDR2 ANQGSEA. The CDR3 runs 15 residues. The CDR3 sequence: CSVEDLGQGGVEQYF.

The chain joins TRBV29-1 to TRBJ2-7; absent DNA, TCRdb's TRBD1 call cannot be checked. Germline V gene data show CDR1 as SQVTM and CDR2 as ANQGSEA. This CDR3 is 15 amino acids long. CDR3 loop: CSVGGTGVSIYEQYF.

The CDR3 sequence: CASSLAGAGEIENIQYF. The gene calls are TRBV7-9 and TRBJ2-4; TCRdb reports TRBD2, a call that lacks DNA to check it against. This CDR3 has 17 amino acids. CDR1 is SEHNR and CDR2 is FQNEAQ in the germline V gene (reference sequence).

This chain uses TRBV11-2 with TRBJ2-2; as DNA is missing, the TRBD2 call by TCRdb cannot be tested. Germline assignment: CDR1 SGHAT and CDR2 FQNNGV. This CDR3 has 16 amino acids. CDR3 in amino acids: CASSSWGTSGTGELFF.